This is a list of T cell receptor beta chains from one sample in a study of T cells in Graves' hyperthyroidism and ophthalmopathy. TCRdb processed the multiplex PCR reads anew with MiXCR; each CDR3 protein has one entry. Altogether around 190,000 distinct CDR3 sequences are present, around a sixth being singletons, with the ten largest covering over 45%. The specimen was blood. The source is a woman in her fifties or sixties with Graves' hyperthyroidism. Both conserved end residues are trimmed from each CDR3. Clone size is given for some rows only: seen once, a few or many times, or a class if the clone is expanded.

CDR3 | size | J | V
ASSSPQGGRSPLH | many | TRBJ1-6 | TRBV27
ASSVEGGTDTQY | . | TRBJ2-3 | TRBV9
ASSYSGGFSYEQY | . | TRBJ2-7 | TRBV6-5
ASSLSSATGELF | many | TRBJ2-2 | TRBV7-7
ASSVSGRAEFEQY | . | TRBJ2-7 | TRBV9
ASSQNPGRGSNQPQH | many | TRBJ1-5 | TRBV6-1
ASSFQGMVYEQY | . | TRBJ2-7 | TRBV11-1
ASSRDTQETQY | . | TRBJ2-5 | TRBV5-1
ATSGTGQGSIGELF | few | TRBJ2-2 | TRBV24-1
ASSDSMNTEAF | . | TRBJ1-1 | TRBV6-5
ASSQGQGYTEAF | . | TRBJ1-1 | TRBV7-3